Presented here are 20 T cell receptor beta chains from one specimen sequenced in a study of cytomegalovirus exposure and HLA in healthy donors. A multiplex PCR was run with 60 Vbeta primers and 13 Jbeta primers. The data were produced by immunoSEQ multiplex PCR, yet TCRdb's version contains in-frame clones alone and is incomplete. In the table there are 100,000 to 150,000 clones, roughly 82% of which are singletons. The sample taken for sequencing was PBMCs. The receptors stem from a boy between 10 and 17 years old in good health and CMV-seronegative.

The chain has TRBV27 and TRBJ2-3, with 7 positions matching TRBD2. The trim removed 6 bases at V and 0 bases at J, leaving 12 bases unmatched. The germline gives CDR1 MNHEY, CDR2 SMNVEV (reference sequence). This CDR3 comprises 17 residues. The CDR3: CASSKKRLAASTDTQYF. In DNA form, the CDR3 reads TGTGCCAGCAGCAAGAAAAGACTAGCTGCTAGCACAGATACGCAGTATTTT.

The chain carries TRBV7-9 and TRBJ2-2; D might be TRBD1 (5 bases). Looked up from germline, CDR1 is SEHNR and CDR2 is FQNEAQ (reference sequence). The CDR3 totals 14 residues. V lost 4 bases to trimming and J lost 2 bases, with 8 bases between them. CDR3 nucleotides: TGTGCCAGCAGCTACGACAGAAACACCGGGGAGCTGTTTTTT. Amino acids: CASSYDRNTGELFF.

The genes are TRBV9 and TRBJ1-6; D unresolved. The CDR3 runs 16 residues. The ends were cut back, 4 bases at V and 9 bases at J, with 20 bases in the middle. Germline-derived CDR1 and CDR2 are SGDLS and YYNGEE. As DNA, the CDR3 is TGTGCCAGCAGCCCTCTCTTGGCAGCCACGGGTTCACCCCTCCACTTT. Its protein product is CASSPLLAATGSPLHF.

The chain uses TRBV5-4 and TRBJ2-5, with 9 nucleotides matching TRBD2. The trim removed 5 bases at V and 1 base at J, leaving 9 bases unmatched. The CDR3 has 16 amino acids. Looked up from germline, CDR1 is SGHNT and CDR2 is YYREEE (reference sequence). The CDR3 region is CASRDGGGGGQETQYF. CDR3 nucleotide sequence: TGTGCCAGCAGGGATGGGGGCGGGGGGGGCCAAGAGACCCAGTACTTC.

This rearrangement joins TRBV27 to TRBJ2-2; D call uncertain. The CDR3 spans 17 residues. Germline V gives CDR1 MNHEY, CDR2 SMNVEV (reference sequence). Trimming shortened V by 6 bases and J by 4 bases, and 21 bases separated the two germline ends. CDR3 nucleotide sequence: TGTGCCAGCAGACCCTTGGGTAGCCCCGTCGGCACCGGGGAGCTGTTTTTT. Translating gives CASRPLGSPVGTGELFF.

The sample holds one count of this clone. The chain recombines TRBV27 with TRBJ2-7; 9 bases map to TRBD2. The CDR3 loop spans 15 amino acids. From germline, CDR1 is MNHEY and CDR2 SMNVEV (reference sequence). Unmatched junction bases numbered 12, after V lost 4 bases and J lost 8 bases. CDR3 coding DNA: TGTGCCAGCAGTTCCCGGACTAGCGAGCCTGAAAAGCAGTACTTC. It codes for CASSSRTSEPEKQYF.

In DNA form, the CDR3 reads TGTGCCAGCAGCACCGGGCTGGAGGCGGATACGCAGTATTTT. Its translation is CASSTGLEADTQYF. The V and J genes are TRBV5-6 and TRBJ2-3; the D gene is possibly TRBD2 (5 bases). The V end was cut by 4 bases, the J end by 6 bases, with 15 bases between. The CDR3 is made up of 14 amino acids. Germline V gene lookup returns CDR1 SGHDT and CDR2 YYEEEE.

The chain has TRBV7-2 and TRBJ2-1, with D possibly matching TRBD2 (5 bases). Trimming left V 0 bases short and J 11 bases short, with 14 bases between. Germline V gene lookup returns CDR1 SGHTA and CDR2 FQGNSA. The CDR3 sequence is 14 residues long. The CDR3 protein is CASSLAGLGDKQFF. As DNA, the CDR3 is TGTGCCAGCAGCTTAGCCGGACTGGGCGATAAGCAGTTCTTC.

The rearrangement joins TRBV5-1 to TRBJ1-2; 7 nucleotides agree with TRBD1. Per the germline V gene, CDR1 is SGHRS and CDR2 is YFSETQ. V lost 1 base to trimming and J lost 6 bases; unmatched junction nucleotides: 9. The CDR3 length is 15 residues. The CDR3 DNA is TGCGCCAGCAGCTTGACTGACAGGGAACAACATGGCTACACCTTC. This translates into CASSLTDREQHGYTF.

The chain carries TRBV2 and TRBJ2-3; 8 bases fit TRBD1. Germline CDR1 is SNHLY and CDR2 is FYNNEI. The CDR3 covers 13 residues. V gave up 7 bases and J gave up 8 bases; unmatched junction bases: 8. CDR3 loop: CASIQGAEFTQYF. In DNA, the CDR3 is TGTGCCAGCATTCAGGGGGCTGAATTTACGCAGTATTTT.

The chain uses TRBV6-5 and TRBJ1-2; tentatively, D is TRBD1 (5 bases). V was clipped by 5 bases and J by 5 bases, with 9 bases between them. This CDR3 region has 12 residues. Germline V CDR1 and CDR2: MNHEY, SVGAGI. In DNA, the CDR3 is TGTGCCAGCAGTCTAAGGGGATATGGCTACACCTTC. Translating it yields CASSLRGYGYTF.

The chain combines TRBV19 with TRBJ1-1; maybe TRBD1 (5 bases). Deletions cut 3 bases from V and 1 base from J, with 9 bases between. The CDR3 consists of 14 residues. Germline CDR1 LNHDA, CDR2 SQIVND (reference sequence). CDR3 bases: TGTGCCAGTAGTATCGACAGTTCGAACACTGAAGCTTTCTTT. This codes for CASSIDSSNTEAFF.

The rearrangement links TRBV6-1 to TRBJ1-5; TRBD1 matches at 10 bases. Germline V gene sequence: CDR1 MNHNS, CDR2 SASEGT. Trimming removed 6 bases from V and 4 bases from J; junction bases left unmatched: 6. The CDR3 spans 15 residues. CDR3 amino acids: CASSPDRGRNQPQHF. The CDR3 nucleotides are TGTGCCAGCAGCCCCGACAGGGGGCGGAATCAGCCCCAGCATTTT.

The chain couples TRBV5-1 to TRBJ1-1, with D possibly matching TRBD1 (6 bases). This CDR3 spans 14 amino acids. V was pared by 0 bases and J by 3 bases, with 9 bases between. Germline V CDR1 and CDR2: SGHRS, YFSETQ. The CDR3 loop reads CASSLGQVDTEAFF. DNA for the CDR3: TGCGCCAGCAGCTTGGGACAGGTGGACACTGAAGCTTTCTTT.

The chain has TRBV7-9 and TRBJ2-5; the D gene is possibly TRBD1 (5 bases). V was clipped by 1 base and J by 4 bases, with 10 bases between them. There are 14 residues in the CDR3. Germline CDR1 and CDR2: SEHNR and FQNEAQ (reference sequence). The CDR3 is CASSLVGRGETQYF. The CDR3 region has the DNA TGTGCCAGCAGCTTAGTAGGAAGGGGAGAGACCCAGTACTTC.

This sequence joins TRBV7-9 and TRBJ2-1; 11 bases map to TRBD2. Germline lookup yields CDR1 SEHNR and CDR2 FQNEAQ (reference sequence). The CDR3 spans 15 residues. After removal of 8 bases from V and 5 bases from J, the junction contained 8 bases not matched to a gene. CDR3 nucleotides: TGTGCCAGCGGATTAGCGGGAGGGAGGCACAATGAGCAGTTCTTC. It codes for CASGLAGGRHNEQFF.

This chain links TRBV27 with TRBJ1-1, with D possibly being TRBD1 (6 bases). Germline V gene sequence: CDR1 MNHEY, CDR2 SMNVEV (reference sequence). V was shortened by 2 bases and J by 0 bases, with 10 bases between the two germline ends. This CDR3 spans 15 amino acids. CDR3 nucleotides: TGTGCCAGCAGTTTAACAGGGCTCATGAACACTGAAGCTTTCTTT. This gives the protein CASSLTGLMNTEAFF.

The chain carries TRBV4-1 and TRBJ2-7, with 13 positions matching TRBD2. The CDR3 totals 17 residues. The germline CDR1 and CDR2 sequences are MGHRA and YSYEKL. V shed 0 bases, J shed 0 bases, and the junction held 2 bases outside the gene matches. DNA of the CDR3: TGCGCCAGCAGCCAAGAACTAGCGGGAGGGCACTCCTACGAGCAGTACTTC. Translating it yields CASSQELAGGHSYEQYF.

The rearrangement joins TRBV18 to TRBJ1-3, with D uncertain. The CDR3 spans 12 residues. CDR1 and CDR2 (germline): KGHSH, LQKENI. Trimming took off 1 base at V and 7 bases at J, with 5 bases between the two ends. The CDR3 protein is CASSPLRNTIYF. CDR3 bases: TGTGCCAGCTCACCACTTCGGAACACCATATATTTT. Using reference TRBV18 and TRBJ1-3 for the parts outside the CDR3, the full variable domain is NAGVMQNPRHLVRRRGQEARLRCSPMKGHSHVYWYRQLPEEGLKFMVYLQKENIIDESGMPKERFSAEFPKEGPSILRIQQVVRGDSAAYFCASSPLRNTIYFGEGSWLTVV.

This chain uses TRBV29-1 with TRBJ1-3, with a tentative D call TRBD1 (5 bases). Deletions cut 0 bases from V and 1 base from J, with 10 bases between. Germline V CDR1 and CDR2: SQVTM, ANQGSEA. The CDR3 is 15 residues long. As DNA, the CDR3 is TGCAGCGTTGAAGATGAGACAGCTTCTGGAAACACCATATATTTT. Translating gives CSVEDETASGNTIYF.